Following are 14 T cell receptor beta chains from one sample sequenced in a study of shared clonotypes between healthy human individuals. CD45RO-negative, CCR7-positively selected cells formed the naive CD8 fraction, excluding terminally differentiated effector memory CD45RA+ cells. The protocol was immunoSEQ multiplex PCR, while the TCRdb copy is restricted to in-frame clones and leaves out a portion. Among roughly 650,000 clones listed, roughly 95% were seen once. Input material: naive CD8+ T cells sorted from blood. The origin of the receptors is a woman in her twenties or thirties in good health.

The CDR3 loop is CAWASSDADTQYF. CDR3 sequence (DNA): TGTGCCTGGGCTAGCTCGGACGCAGATACGCAGTATTTT. The chain uses TRBV30 and TRBJ2-3; weak D call: TRBD2 (5 bases). Between the trimmed V and J ends, which lost 5 bases and 4 bases, there was a span of 13 bases. The CDR3 extends over 13 amino acids. In germline, CDR1 is GTSNPN, CDR2 SVGIG (reference sequence).

This rearrangement joins TRBV30 to TRBJ2-5, with D unresolved. This CDR3 is built from 12 residues. In germline, CDR1 is GTSNPN, CDR2 SVGIG (reference sequence). Trimming removed 5 bases at V and 1 base at J, with 8 bases between. CDR3 residues: CAWGIFQETQYF. In DNA form, the CDR3 reads TGTGCCTGGGGGATATTCCAAGAGACCCAGTACTTC. The full variable domain, rest sourced from reference TRBV30 and TRBJ2-5, is SQTIHQWPATLVQPVGSPLSLECTVEGTSNPNLYWYRQAAGRGLQLLFYSVGIGQISSEVPQNLSASRPQDRQFILSSKKLLLSDSGFYLCAWGIFQETQYFGPGTRLLVL.

V gene TRBV4-2 combines with J gene TRBJ2-7, with 8 nucleotides matching TRBD1. This CDR3 has 12 residues. V was clipped by 5 bases and J by 3 bases; unmatched bases: 0. Germline CDR1 reads LGHNA; CDR2 reads YNFKEQ. Written as DNA, the CDR3 is TGTGCCAGCAGCGGGACAGGCTACGAGCAGTACTTC. Its protein is CASSGTGYEQYF.

The gene calls are TRBV7-9 and TRBJ2-1, with 11 bases matching TRBD2. The CDR3 has 15 residues. Looked up from germline, CDR1 is SEHNR and CDR2 is FQNEAQ (reference sequence). The J segment lost 5 bases and the V segment lost 1 base, leaving 1 base of the junction unmatched. Here the CDR3 reads CASSLGLAGHNEQFF. The CDR3 coding sequence is TGTGCCAGCAGCTTAGGACTAGCGGGACACAATGAGCAGTTCTTC.

Concerning this clone itself: Distinct nucleotide sequences in the sample also encode this CDR3. This chain connects TRBV19 to TRBJ2-7; D unresolved. The V gene lost 3 bases and the J gene lost 0 bases, with 6 bases spanning the gap. CDR1 and CDR2 (germline): LNHDA, SQIVND (reference sequence). This CDR3 has 13 amino acids. DNA for the CDR3: TGTGCCAGTAGTATCGGCGACTCCTACGAGCAGTACTTC. Its protein is CASSIGDSYEQYF.

The chain couples TRBV19 to TRBJ2-7; D call uncertain. The CDR3 extends over 13 amino acids. Germline V lookup: CDR1 LNHDA, CDR2 SQIVND (reference sequence). Trimming stripped 11 bases from V and 6 bases from J, with 20 bases between. The CDR3 sequence: CAVSGQSFREQYF. The CDR3 nucleotides are TGTGCCGTCTCCGGGCAGTCTTTTCGCGAGCAGTACTTC. Full variable domain (outside the CDR3, taken from reference TRBV19 and TRBJ2-7): DGGITQSPKYLFRKEGQNVTLSCEQNLNHDAMYWYRQDPGQGLRLIYYSQIVNDFQKGDIAEGYSVSREKKESFPLTVTSAQKNPTAFYLCAVSGQSFREQYFGPGTRLTVT.

This chain joins TRBV7-2 and TRBJ2-3; TRBD2 matches at 9 bases. In germline, CDR1 is SGHTA, CDR2 FQGNSA. J was trimmed by 4 bases and V by 5 bases; bases with no gene match: 16. The CDR3 length is 18 residues. The CDR3 loop reads CASSLPRYRSGSADTQYF. The CDR3 region has the DNA TGTGCCAGCAGCCTTCCCCGATATCGTAGCGGGAGTGCAGATACGCAGTATTTT.

J is TRBJ2-7 and V is TRBV28; D possibly corresponds to TRBD2 (5 bases). CDR1 is MDHEN, CDR2 SYDVKM, per germline. Trimming shortened V by 6 bases and J by 6 bases, and 12 bases separated the two germline ends. This CDR3 has 12 amino acids. CDR3: CASSRYSVEQYF. Here the CDR3 DNA reads TGTGCCAGCAGCCGTTATAGCGTCGAGCAGTACTTC.

V and J are TRBV29-1 and TRBJ2-7; TRBD1 matches at 9 bases. This CDR3 has 11 residues. The germline V gene encodes CDR1 SQVTM and CDR2 ANQGSEA. J gave up 3 bases and V 7 bases, and 1 base lay outside the gene matches. Written as DNA, the CDR3 is TGCAGCGGACAGGGGGGCTACGAGCAGTACTTC. This encodes CSGQGGYEQYF.

This clone was found once. The rearrangement uses TRBV27 and TRBJ2-4, with D maybe TRBD1 (6 bases). Per the germline V gene, CDR1 is MNHEY and CDR2 is SMNVEV (reference sequence). The CDR3 has 16 residues. Trimming removed 2 bases from V and 6 bases from J, with 17 bases in between. The CDR3 region is CASSLTLGQGPNIQYF. The CDR3 DNA reads as TGTGCCAGCAGTTTAACCCTCGGGCAGGGGCCAAACATTCAGTACTTC.

The genes are TRBV5-1 and TRBJ1-2; 7 positions agree with TRBD1. The junction had 15 bases not matched to a gene; V was cut back by 0 bases and J by 4 bases. This CDR3 is built from 18 residues. Germline V lookup: CDR1 SGHRS, CDR2 YFSETQ. The CDR3 loop is CASSLAGRFRGEVYGYTF. CDR3 bases: TGCGCCAGCAGCTTGGCCGGGCGATTCAGGGGGGAAGTCTATGGCTACACCTTC.

This chain uses TRBV4-2 with TRBJ1-3; tentative D call: TRBD1 (6 bases). The CDR3 runs 17 residues. V lost 1 base, J lost 0 bases, and 13 bases lay in between. Germline V lookup: CDR1 LGHNA, CDR2 YNFKEQ. CDR3 sequence: CASSQVSGESSGNTIYF. In nucleotides, the CDR3 is TGTGCCAGCAGCCAAGTATCAGGGGAAAGCTCTGGAAACACCATATATTTT.

The gene calls are TRBV27 and TRBJ1-1; D might be TRBD1 (5 bases). Germline V gives CDR1 MNHEY, CDR2 SMNVEV (reference sequence). This CDR3 has 14 amino acids. V was clipped by 4 bases and J by 6 bases, with 15 bases between them. CDR3 DNA sequence: TGTGCCAGCAGTTCCGGGACCGACAATGCTGAAGCTTTCTTT. Protein sequence: CASSSGTDNAEAFF.

The chain has TRBV27 and TRBJ2-3; D possibly matches TRBD1 or TRBD2 (5 bases each). The CDR3 contains 15 residues. Trimming stripped 3 bases from V and 5 bases from J, with 15 bases between. CDR1 is MNHEY, CDR2 SMNVEV, per germline (reference sequence). CDR3: CASSFSIGAGDTQYF. CDR3 nucleotide sequence: TGTGCCAGCAGTTTCTCGATTGGGGCGGGAGATACGCAGTATTTT.